This T cell receptor (beta chain) stems from a study of follicular helper T cells after annual influenza vaccination. Background on the study: After each seasonal flu vaccination, blood came on days 0, 7 and 28. Some donors were sampled over the 2013-2014, 2014-2015 and 2015-2016 vaccinations.

In its sample, this clone was seen a few times. Sample time point: 2014-2015 season, pre-vaccination. Donors were community-dwelling with no influenza vaccine in the prior 6 months. Produced via immunoSEQ multiplex PCR; TCRdb's table is partial and in-frame only. The sample gives 28,000 or so clones, roughly 80% of which show up once; about 1.2% is in the top ten. This clonotype was obtained from an adult who received the influenza vaccine. This sample comprised CXCR5+ CD38- circulating T follicular helper cells from blood, obtained on the day of influenza vaccination. The subset here: circulating Tfh, non-naive CD4+CXCR5+PD-1+ (ICOS+CD38+ or ICOS-CD38-).

The CDR3 protein is CASSYPNTRGWDTQYF. In DNA form, the CDR3 reads TGTGCCAGCAGTTACCCTAATACGCGGGGGTGGGATACGCAGTATTTT. The gene calls are TRBV6-6 and TRBJ2-3, with TRBD2 identical over 7 bases. V was clipped by 2 bases and J by 6 bases; unmatched bases: 11. CDR1 and CDR2 (germline): MNHNY, SVGAGI (reference sequence). The CDR3 sequence is 16 residues long.